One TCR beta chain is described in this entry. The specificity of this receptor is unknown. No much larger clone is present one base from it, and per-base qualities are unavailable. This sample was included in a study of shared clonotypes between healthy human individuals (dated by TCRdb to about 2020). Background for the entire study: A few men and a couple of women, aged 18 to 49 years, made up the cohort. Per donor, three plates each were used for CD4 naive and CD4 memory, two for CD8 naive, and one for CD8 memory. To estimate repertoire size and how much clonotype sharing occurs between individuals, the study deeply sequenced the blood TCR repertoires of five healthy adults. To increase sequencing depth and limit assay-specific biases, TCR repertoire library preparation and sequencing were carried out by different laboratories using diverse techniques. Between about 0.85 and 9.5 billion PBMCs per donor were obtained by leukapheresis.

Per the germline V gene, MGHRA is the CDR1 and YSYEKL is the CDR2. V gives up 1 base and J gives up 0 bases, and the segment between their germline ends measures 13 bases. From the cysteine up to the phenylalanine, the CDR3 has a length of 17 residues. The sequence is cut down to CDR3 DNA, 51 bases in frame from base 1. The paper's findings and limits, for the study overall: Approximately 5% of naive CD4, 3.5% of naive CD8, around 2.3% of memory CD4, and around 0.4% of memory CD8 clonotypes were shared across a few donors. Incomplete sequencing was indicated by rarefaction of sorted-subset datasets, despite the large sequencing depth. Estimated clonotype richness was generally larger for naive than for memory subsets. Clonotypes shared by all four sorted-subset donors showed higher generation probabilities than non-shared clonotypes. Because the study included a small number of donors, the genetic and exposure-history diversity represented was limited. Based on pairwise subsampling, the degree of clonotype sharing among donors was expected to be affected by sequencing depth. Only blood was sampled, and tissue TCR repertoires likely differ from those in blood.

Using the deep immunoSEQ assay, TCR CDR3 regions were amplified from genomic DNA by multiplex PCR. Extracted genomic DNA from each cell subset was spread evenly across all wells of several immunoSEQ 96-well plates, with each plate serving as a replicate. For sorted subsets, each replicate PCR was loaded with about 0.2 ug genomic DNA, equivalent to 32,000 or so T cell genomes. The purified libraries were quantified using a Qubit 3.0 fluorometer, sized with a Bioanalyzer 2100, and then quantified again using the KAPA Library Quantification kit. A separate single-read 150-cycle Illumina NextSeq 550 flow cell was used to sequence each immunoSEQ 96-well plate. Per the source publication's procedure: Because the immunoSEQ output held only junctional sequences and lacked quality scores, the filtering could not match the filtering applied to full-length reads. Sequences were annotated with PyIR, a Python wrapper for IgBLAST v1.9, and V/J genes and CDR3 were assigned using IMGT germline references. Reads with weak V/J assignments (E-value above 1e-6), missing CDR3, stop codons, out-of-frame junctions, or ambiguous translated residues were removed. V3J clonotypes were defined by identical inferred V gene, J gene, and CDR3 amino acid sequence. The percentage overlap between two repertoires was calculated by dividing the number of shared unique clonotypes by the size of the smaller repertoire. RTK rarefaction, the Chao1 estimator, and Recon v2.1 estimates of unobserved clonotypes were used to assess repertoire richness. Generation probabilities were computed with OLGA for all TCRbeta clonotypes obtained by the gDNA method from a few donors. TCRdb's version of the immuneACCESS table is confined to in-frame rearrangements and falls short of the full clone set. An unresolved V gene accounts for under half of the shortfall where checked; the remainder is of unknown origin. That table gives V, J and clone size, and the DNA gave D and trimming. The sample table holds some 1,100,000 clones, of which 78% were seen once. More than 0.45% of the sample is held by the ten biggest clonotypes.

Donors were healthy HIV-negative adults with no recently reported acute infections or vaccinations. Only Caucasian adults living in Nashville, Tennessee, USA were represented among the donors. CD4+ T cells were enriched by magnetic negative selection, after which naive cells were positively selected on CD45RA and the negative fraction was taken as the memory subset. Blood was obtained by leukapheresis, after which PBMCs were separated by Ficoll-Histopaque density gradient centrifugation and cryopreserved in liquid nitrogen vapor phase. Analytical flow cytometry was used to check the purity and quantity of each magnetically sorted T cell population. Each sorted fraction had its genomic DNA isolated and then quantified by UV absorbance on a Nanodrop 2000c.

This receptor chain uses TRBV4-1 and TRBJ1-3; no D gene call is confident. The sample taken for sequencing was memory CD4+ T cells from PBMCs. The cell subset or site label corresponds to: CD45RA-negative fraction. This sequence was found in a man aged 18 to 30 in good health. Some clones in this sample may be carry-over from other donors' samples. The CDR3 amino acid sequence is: CASSQGRLINSGNTIYF. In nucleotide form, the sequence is TGCGCCAGCAGCCAAGGAAGGCTAATCAACTCTGGAAACACCATATATTTT.